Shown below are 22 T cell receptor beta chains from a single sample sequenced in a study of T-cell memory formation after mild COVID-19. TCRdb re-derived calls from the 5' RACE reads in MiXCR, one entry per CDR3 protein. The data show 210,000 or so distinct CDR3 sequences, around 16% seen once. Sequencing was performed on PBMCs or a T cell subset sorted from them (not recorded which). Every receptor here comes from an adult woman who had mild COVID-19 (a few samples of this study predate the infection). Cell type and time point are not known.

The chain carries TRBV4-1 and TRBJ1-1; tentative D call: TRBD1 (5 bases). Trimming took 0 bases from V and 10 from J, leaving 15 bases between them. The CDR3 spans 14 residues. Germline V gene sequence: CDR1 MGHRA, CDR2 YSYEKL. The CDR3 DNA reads TGCGCCAGCAGCCAAGATGGGATCAGGGTTTCAGCTTTCTTT. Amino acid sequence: CASSQDGIRVSAFF.

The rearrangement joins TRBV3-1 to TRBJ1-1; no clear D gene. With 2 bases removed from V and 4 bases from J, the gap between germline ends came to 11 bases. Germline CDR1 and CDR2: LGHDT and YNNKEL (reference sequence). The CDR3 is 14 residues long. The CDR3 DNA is TGTGCCAGCAGCCAATCGGTGGAGGGCACTGAAGCTTTCTTT. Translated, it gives CASSQSVEGTEAFF.

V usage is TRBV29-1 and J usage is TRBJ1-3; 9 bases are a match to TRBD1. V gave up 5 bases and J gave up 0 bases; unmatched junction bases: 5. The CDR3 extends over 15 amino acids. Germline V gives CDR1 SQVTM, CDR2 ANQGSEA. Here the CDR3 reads CSVRDRVSSGNTIYF. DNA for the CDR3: TGCAGCGTTAGGGACAGGGTCAGCTCTGGAAACACCATATATTTT.

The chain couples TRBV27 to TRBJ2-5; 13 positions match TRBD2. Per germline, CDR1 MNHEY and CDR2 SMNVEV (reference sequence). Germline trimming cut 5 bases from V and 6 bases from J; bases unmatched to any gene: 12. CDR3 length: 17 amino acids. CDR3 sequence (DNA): TGTGCCAGCAGTATAAGGCCAACTAGCGGGGGGGCAAAGACCCAGTACTTC. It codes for CASSIRPTSGGAKTQYF.

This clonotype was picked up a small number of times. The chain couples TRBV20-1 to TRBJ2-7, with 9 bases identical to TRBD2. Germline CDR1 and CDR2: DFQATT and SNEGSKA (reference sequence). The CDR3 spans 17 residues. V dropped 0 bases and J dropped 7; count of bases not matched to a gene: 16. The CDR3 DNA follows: TGCAGTGCTAGAGATCTGGCAGCGGGGGGCTCATCGGGTGAGCAGTACTTC. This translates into CSARDLAAGGSSGEQYF.

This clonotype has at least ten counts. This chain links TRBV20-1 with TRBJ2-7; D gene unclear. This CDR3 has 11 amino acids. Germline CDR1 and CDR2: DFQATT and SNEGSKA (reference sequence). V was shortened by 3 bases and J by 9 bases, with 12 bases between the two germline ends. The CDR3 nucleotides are TGCAGTGCTAGCGCCGGTAATCGGCAGTACTTC. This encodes CSASAGNRQYF.

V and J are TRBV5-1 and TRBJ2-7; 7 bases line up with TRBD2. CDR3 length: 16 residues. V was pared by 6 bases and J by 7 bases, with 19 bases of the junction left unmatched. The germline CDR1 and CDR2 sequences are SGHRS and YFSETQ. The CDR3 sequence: CASTPDRQGGIGEQYF. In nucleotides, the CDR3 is TGCGCCAGCACCCCTGACCGGCAGGGAGGGATAGGTGAGCAGTACTTC. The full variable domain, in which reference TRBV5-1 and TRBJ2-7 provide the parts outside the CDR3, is KAGVTQTPRYLIKTRGQQVTLSCSPISGHRSVSWYQQTPGQGLQFLFEYFSETQRNKGNFPGRFSGRQFSNSRSEMNVSTLELGDSALYLCASTPDRQGGIGEQYFGPGTRLTVT.

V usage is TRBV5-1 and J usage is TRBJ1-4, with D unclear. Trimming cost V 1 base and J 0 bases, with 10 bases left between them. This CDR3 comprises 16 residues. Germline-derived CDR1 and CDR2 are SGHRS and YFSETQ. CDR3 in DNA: TGCGCCAGCAGCTTGACAGCAGTTACAACTAATGAAAAACTGTTTTTT. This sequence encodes CASSLTAVTTNEKLFF.

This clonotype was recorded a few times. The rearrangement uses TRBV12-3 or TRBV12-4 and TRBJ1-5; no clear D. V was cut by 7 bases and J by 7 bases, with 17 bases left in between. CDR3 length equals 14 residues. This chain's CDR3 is CASTSVGVAQPQHF. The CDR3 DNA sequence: TGTGCCAGCACCTCGGTCGGGGTGGCGCAGCCCCAGCATTTT.

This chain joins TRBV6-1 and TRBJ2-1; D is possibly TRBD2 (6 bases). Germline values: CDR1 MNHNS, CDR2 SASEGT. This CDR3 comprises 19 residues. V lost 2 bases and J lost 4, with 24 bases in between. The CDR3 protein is CASSEWILVGAGIYNEQFF. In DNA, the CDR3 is TGTGCCAGCAGTGAATGGATTCTGGTTGGGGCGGGAATTTACAATGAGCAGTTCTTC.

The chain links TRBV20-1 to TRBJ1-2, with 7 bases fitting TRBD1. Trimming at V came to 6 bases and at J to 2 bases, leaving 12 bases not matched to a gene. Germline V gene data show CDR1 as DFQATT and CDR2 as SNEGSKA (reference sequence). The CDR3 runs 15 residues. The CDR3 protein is CSAPKVDRINYGYTF. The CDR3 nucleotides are TGCAGTGCCCCAAAAGTGGACAGGATAAACTATGGCTACACCTTC.

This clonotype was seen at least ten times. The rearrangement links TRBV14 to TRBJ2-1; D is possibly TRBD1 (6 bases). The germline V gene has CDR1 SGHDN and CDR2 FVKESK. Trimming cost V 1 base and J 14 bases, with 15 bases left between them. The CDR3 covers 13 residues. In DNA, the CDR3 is TGTGCCAGCAGCCAAGGGGACCGGGACATAAAGTTCTTC. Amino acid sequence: CASSQGDRDIKFF.

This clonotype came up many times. The CDR3 loop is CASSVSSQNEQFF. In DNA, the CDR3 is TGTGCCAGCAGCGTATCTAGTCAGAATGAGCAGTTCTTC. This chain joins TRBV9 and TRBJ2-1; D gene unclear. The CDR3 is 13 residues long. Looked up from germline, CDR1 is SGDLS and CDR2 is YYNGEE. The V and J ends lost 1 base and 7 bases respectively, with 9 bases between them.

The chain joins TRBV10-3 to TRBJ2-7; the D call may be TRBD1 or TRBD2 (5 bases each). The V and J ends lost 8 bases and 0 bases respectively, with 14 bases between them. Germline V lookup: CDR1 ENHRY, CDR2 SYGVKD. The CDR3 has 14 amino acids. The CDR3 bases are TGTGCCATCGCGGGCAGGGAGTACTCCTACGAGCAGTACTTC. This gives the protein CAIAGREYSYEQYF.

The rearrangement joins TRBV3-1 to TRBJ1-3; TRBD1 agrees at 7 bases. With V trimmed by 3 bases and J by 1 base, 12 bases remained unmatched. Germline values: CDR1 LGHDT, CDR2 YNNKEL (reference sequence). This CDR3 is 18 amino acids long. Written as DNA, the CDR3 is TGTGCCAGCAGCCAGGGGTCCGCGACAGGGCTTTCTGGAAACACCATATATTTT. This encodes CASSQGSATGLSGNTIYF.

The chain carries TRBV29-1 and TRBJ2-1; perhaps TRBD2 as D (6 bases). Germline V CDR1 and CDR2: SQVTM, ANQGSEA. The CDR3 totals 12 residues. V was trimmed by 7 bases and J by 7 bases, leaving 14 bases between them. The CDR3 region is CSGGWSGNEQFF. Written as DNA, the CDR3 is TGCAGCGGTGGGTGGAGCGGGAATGAGCAGTTCTTC.

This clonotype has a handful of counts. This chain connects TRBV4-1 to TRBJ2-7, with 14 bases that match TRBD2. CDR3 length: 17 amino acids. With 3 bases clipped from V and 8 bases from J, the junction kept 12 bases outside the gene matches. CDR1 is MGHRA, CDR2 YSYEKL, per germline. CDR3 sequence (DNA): TGCGCCAGCAGCCAGGCCGGACTAGCGGGGGGCCGGCAGCAGCAGTACTTC. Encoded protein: CASSQAGLAGGRQQQYF.

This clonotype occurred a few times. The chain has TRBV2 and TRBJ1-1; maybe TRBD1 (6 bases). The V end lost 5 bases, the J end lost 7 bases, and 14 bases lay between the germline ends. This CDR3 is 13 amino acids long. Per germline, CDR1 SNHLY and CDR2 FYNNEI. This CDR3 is CASSNDRHFEAFF. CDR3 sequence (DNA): TGTGCCAGCAGTAACGACAGGCATTTTGAAGCTTTCTTT.

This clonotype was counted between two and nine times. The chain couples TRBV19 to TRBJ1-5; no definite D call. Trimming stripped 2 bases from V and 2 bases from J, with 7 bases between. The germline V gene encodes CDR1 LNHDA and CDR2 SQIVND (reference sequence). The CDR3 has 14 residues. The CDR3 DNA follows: TGTGCCAGTAGTATATACGATGGCAATCAGCCCCAGCATTTT. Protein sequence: CASSIYDGNQPQHF.

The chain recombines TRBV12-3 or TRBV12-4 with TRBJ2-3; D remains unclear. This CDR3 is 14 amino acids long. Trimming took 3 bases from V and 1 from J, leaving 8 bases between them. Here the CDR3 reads CASSLRLGTDTQYF. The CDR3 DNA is TGTGCCAGCAGTTTGAGGCTTGGCACAGATACGCAGTATTTT.

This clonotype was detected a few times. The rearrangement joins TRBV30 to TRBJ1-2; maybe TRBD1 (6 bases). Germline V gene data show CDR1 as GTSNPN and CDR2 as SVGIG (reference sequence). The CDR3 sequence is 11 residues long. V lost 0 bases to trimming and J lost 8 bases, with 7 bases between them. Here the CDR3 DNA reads TGTGCCTGGAGTGTGGGGGCCGGCTACACCTTC. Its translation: CAWSVGAGYTF.

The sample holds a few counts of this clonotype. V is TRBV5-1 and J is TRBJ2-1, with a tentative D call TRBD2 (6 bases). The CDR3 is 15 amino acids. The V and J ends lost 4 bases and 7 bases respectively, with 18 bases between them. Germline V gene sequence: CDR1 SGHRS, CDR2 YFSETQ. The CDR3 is CASSLRDSYVNEQFF. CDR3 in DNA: TGCGCCAGCAGCCTCCGGGACTCCTATGTGAATGAGCAGTTCTTC.